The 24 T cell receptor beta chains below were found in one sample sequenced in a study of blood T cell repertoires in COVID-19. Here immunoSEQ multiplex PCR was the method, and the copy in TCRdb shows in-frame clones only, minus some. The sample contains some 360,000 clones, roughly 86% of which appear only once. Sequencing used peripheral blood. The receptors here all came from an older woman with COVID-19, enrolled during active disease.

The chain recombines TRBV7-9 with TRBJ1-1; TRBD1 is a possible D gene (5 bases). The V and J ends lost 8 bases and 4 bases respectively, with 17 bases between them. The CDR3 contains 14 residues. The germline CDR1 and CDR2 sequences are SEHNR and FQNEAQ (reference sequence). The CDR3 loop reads CASGRGREATEAFF. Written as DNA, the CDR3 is TGTGCCAGCGGAAGAGGCAGGGAGGCCACTGAAGCTTTCTTT.

The CDR3 region has the DNA TGTGCCAGCAGCCGAGGTGGGCCTTCGGGGTCCACAGATACGCAGTATTTT. Translation gives CASSRGGPSGSTDTQYF. The genes are TRBV11-3 and TRBJ2-3; D is possibly TRBD2 (5 bases). The CDR3 contains 17 residues. V dropped 5 bases and J dropped 2 bases, with 20 bases sitting between them. Looked up from germline, CDR1 is SGHNT and CDR2 is YENEEA.

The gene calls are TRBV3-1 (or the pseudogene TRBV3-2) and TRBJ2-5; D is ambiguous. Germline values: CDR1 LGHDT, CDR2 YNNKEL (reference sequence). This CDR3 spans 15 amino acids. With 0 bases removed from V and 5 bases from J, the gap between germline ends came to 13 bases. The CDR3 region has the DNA TGTGCCAGCAGCCAAGATCGGTTCCCCCGCGAGACCCAGTACTTC. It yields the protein CASSQDRFPRETQYF.

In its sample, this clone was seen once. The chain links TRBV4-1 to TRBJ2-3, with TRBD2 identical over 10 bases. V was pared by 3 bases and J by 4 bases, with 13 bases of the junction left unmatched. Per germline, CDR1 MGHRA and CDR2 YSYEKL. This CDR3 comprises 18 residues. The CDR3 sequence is CASSQFSRSGGLSDTQYF. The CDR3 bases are TGCGCCAGCAGCCAGTTCAGTCGTAGCGGGGGGCTCTCAGATACGCAGTATTTT.

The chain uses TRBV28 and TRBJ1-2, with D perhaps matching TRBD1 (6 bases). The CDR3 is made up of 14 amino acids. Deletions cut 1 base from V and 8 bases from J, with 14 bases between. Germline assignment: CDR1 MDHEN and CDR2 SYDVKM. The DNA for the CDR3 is TGTGCCAGCAGTTTATCGCGGGCCCAGGGGGGCTACACCTTC. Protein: CASSLSRAQGGYTF.

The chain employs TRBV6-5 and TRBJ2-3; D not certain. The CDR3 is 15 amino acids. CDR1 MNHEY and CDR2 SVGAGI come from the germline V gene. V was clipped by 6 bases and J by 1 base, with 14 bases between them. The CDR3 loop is CASRAQVAGTDTQYF. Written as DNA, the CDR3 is TGTGCCAGCAGGGCCCAAGTGGCCGGCACAGATACGCAGTATTTT.

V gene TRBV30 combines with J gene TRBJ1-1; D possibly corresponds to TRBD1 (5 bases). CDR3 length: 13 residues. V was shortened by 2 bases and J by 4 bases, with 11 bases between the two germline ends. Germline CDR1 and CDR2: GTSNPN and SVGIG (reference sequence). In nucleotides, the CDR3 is TGTGCCTGGAGTCAGGGACTCGGCACTGAAGCTTTCTTT. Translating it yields CAWSQGLGTEAFF.

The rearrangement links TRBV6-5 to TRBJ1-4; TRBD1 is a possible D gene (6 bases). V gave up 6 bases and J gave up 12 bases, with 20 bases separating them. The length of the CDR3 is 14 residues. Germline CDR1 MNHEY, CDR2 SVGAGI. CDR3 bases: TGTGCCAGCAGCCCCAGGGGACGACAACAACAACTGTTTTTT. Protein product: CASSPRGRQQQLFF.

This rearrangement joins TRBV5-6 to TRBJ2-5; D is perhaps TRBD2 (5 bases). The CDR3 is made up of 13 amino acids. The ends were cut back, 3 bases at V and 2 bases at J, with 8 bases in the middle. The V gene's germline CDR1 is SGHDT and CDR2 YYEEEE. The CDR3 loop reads CASSYGNQETQYF. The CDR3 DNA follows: TGTGCCAGCAGCTACGGGAATCAAGAGACCCAGTACTTC.

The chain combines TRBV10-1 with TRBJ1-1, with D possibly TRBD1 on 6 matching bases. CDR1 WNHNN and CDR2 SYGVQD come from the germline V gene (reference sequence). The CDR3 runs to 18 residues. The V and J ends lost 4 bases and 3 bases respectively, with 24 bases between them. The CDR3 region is CASSAYTGWGDEDTEAFF. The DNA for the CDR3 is TGCGCCAGCAGTGCGTACACAGGGTGGGGCGATGAGGACACTGAAGCTTTCTTT.

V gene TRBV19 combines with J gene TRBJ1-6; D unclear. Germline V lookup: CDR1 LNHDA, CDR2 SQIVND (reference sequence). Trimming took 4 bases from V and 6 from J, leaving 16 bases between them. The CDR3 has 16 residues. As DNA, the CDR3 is TGTGCCAGTAGTAAACCGCCATGGGGAGCTAATTCACCCCTCCACTTT. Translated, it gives CASSKPPWGANSPLHF.

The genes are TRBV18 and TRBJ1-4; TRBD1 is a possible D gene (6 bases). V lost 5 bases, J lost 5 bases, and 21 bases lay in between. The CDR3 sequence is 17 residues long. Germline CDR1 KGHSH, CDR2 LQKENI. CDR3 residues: CASSETITQGRNEKLFF. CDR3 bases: TGTGCCAGCTCAGAAACCATCACACAGGGAAGAAATGAAAAACTGTTTTTT.

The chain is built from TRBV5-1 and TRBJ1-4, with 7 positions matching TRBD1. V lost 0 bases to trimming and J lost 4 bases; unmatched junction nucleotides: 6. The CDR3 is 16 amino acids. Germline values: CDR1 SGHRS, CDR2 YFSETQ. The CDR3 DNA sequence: TGCGCCAGCAGCTTGGGGTCTACAGGGGTTAATGAAAAACTGTTTTTT. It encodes CASSLGSTGVNEKLFF.

Here the CDR3 reads CASSLSQRRWDTQYF. The CDR3 DNA reads TGTGCCAGCAGCTTGAGCCAGCGCCGGTGGGATACGCAGTATTTT. The chain combines TRBV5-8 with TRBJ2-3; D not resolved. CDR1 SGHTS and CDR2 YDEGEE come from the germline V gene. This CDR3 is built from 15 residues. The V end lost 1 base, the J end lost 6 bases, and 15 bases lay between the germline ends.

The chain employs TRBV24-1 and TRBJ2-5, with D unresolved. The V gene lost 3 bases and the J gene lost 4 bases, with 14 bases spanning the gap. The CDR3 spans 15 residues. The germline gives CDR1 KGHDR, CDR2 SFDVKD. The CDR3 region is CATSDPTVQAETQYF. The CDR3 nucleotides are TGTGCCACCAGTGATCCTACCGTCCAGGCAGAGACCCAGTACTTC.

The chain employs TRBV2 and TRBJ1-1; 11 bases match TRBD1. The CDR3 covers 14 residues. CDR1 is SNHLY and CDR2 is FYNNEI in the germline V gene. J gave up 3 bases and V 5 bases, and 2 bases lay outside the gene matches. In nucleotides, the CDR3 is TGTGCCAGCAGTAGGGACAGGGGGGACACTGAAGCTTTCTTT. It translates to CASSRDRGDTEAFF. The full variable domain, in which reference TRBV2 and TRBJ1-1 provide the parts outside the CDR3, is EPEVTQTPSHQVTQMGQEVILRCVPISNHLYFYWYRQILGQKVEFLVSFYNNEISEKSEIFDDQFSVERPDGSNFTLKIRSTKLEDSAMYFCASSRDRGDTEAFFGQGTRLTVV.

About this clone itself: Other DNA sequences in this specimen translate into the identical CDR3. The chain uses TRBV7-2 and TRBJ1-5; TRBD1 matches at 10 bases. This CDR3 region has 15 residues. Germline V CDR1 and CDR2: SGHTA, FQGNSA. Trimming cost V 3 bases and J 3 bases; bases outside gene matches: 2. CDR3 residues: CASSLGQGYNQPQHF. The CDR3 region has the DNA TGTGCCAGCAGCTTGGGACAGGGGTACAATCAGCCCCAGCATTTT.

The CDR3 region has the DNA TGTGCCAGTAGTACCCGACAGGGGGCAAGCGGGGAGCTGTTTTTT. It encodes CASSTRQGASGELFF. The V call is TRBV19, the J call TRBJ2-2; 10 positions match TRBD1. With 4 bases clipped from V and 7 bases from J, the junction kept 6 bases outside the gene matches. The CDR3 sequence is 15 residues long. CDR1 and CDR2 (germline): LNHDA, SQIVND (reference sequence).

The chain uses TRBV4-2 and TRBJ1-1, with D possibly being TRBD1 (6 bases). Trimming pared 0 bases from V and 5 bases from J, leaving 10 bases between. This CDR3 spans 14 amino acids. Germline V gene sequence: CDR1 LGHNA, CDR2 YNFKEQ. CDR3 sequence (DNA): TGTGCCAGCAGCCAAGAGGCAGGGGCTACTGAAGCTTTCTTT. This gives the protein CASSQEAGATEAFF.

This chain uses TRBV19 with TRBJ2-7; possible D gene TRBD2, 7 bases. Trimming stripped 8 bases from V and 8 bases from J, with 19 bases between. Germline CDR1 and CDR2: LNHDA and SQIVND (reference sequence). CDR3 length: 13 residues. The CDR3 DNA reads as TGTGCCAGTTCCCGAGGGGGGGCTGACAAGCAGTACTTC. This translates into CASSRGGADKQYF.

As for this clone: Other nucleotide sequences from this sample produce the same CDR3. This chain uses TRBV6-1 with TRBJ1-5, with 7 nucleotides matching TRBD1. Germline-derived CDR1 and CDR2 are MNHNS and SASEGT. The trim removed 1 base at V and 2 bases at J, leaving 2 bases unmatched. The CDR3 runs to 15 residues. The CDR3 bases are TGTGCCAGCAGTGAAGGACAGGGAGGCAATCAGCCCCAGCATTTT. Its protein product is CASSEGQGGNQPQHF.

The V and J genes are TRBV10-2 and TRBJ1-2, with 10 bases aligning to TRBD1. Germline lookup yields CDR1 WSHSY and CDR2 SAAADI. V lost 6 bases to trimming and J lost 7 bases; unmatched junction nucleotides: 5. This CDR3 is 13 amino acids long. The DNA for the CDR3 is TGCGCCAGCAGAGGACAGGGGGTTGGTGGCTACACCTTC. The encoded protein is CASRGQGVGGYTF.

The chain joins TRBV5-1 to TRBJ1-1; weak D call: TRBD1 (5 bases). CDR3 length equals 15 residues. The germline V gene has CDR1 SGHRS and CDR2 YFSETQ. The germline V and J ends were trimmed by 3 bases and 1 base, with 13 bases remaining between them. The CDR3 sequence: CASSSYPGQNTEAFF. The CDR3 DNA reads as TGCGCCAGCAGCTCTTACCCCGGACAGAACACTGAAGCTTTCTTT.

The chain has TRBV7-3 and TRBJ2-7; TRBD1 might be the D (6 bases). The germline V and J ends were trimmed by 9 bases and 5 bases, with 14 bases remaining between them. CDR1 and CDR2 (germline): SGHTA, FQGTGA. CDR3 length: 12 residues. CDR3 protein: CASGAGDNEQYF. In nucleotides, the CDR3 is TGTGCCAGTGGAGCAGGGGATAACGAGCAGTACTTC.